Below are 11 T cell receptor beta chains sequenced from a single sample in a study of persistence of HIV-infected CD4 T cells. What these receptors recognize is not known. Lysates of CMV-infected fibroblasts at around 9.9 ug/mL stimulated these cells. CD40L-negative CD69-negative CD45RO-high memory CD4+ T cells were sorted as populations depleted of antigen-responding cells. Sequencing used immunoSEQ version 4 in survey mode. Sequencing was performed with immunoSEQ multiplex PCR; in TCRdb, only in-frame clones are kept and a portion is missing. The table lists about 50,000 clones, under 85% of them singletons. The material sequenced was CD4+ T cells sorted from PBMCs after approximately 19-hour stimulation, taken from a patient who received antiretroviral therapy. These receptors all stem from an adult man with HIV who was CMV-seropositive.

The chain links TRBV19 to TRBJ2-5; 8 positions agree with TRBD1. The J segment lost 2 bases and the V segment lost 3 bases, leaving 2 bases of the junction unmatched. CDR3 length equals 14 residues. The germline CDR1 and CDR2 sequences are LNHDA and SQIVND (reference sequence). The CDR3 spells CASSIYRGQETQYF. The CDR3 DNA reads as TGTGCCAGTAGTATCTACAGGGGGCAAGAGACCCAGTACTTC.

V gene TRBV15 combines with J gene TRBJ2-4, with 9 nucleotides matching TRBD1. Germline values: CDR1 LNHNV, CDR2 YYDKDF (reference sequence). V lost 0 bases to trimming and J lost 0 bases; unmatched junction nucleotides: 15. The CDR3 contains 21 residues. CDR3: CATSRDRLLGQGSSAKNIQYF. CDR3 DNA: TGTGCCACCAGCAGAGATCGTCTATTGGGACAGGGTTCGTCAGCCAAAAACATTCAGTACTTC.

DNA of the CDR3: TGTGCCAGCTCACCAGGGGGCTCTGGAAATGGCTACACCTTC. Protein product: CASSPGGSGNGYTF. The chain uses TRBV18 and TRBJ1-2, with a weak D call TRBD1 (6 bases). Germline values: CDR1 KGHSH, CDR2 LQKENI. V was trimmed by 2 bases and J by 6 bases, leaving 13 bases between them. The CDR3 contains 14 residues.

J is TRBJ2-7 and V is TRBV6-2 or TRBV6-3, with D possibly matching TRBD2 (5 bases). With 0 bases removed from V and 5 bases from J, the gap between germline ends came to 20 bases. CDR3 length equals 17 residues. Germline assignment: CDR1 MNHEY and CDR2 SVGEGT. The CDR3 bases are TGTGCCAGCAGTTACTCGAACCCCAACGGGATTTTCAACGAGCAGTACTTC. As protein: CASSYSNPNGIFNEQYF.

The rearrangement joins TRBV14 to TRBJ1-1; 10 positions match TRBD1. The V gene end was trimmed by 4 bases and the J gene end by 4 bases; junction bases not matched to a gene: 12. Germline assignment: CDR1 SGHDN and CDR2 FVKESK. CDR3 length equals 17 residues. In DNA form, the CDR3 reads TGTGCCAGCAGCCCATTAGGACAGGGGGTTGGAGGCACTGAAGCTTTCTTT. It translates to CASSPLGQGVGGTEAFF.

This chain links TRBV18 with TRBJ2-7; 11 bases fit TRBD2. Germline V gives CDR1 KGHSH, CDR2 LQKENI. The CDR3 covers 15 residues. With V trimmed by 3 bases and J by 4 bases, 5 bases remained unmatched. The CDR3 DNA sequence: TGTGCCAGCTCACCCGGACTAGCGGGTTTATACGAGCAGTACTTC. Its protein is CASSPGLAGLYEQYF.

The chain combines TRBV6-5 with TRBJ1-1; D not resolved. V dropped 2 bases and J dropped 0 bases, with 10 bases sitting between them. Germline CDR1 is MNHEY and CDR2 is SVGAGI. The CDR3 is 15 amino acids. CDR3 bases: TGTGCCAGCAGTTACAAACCCCCCATGAACACTGAAGCTTTCTTT. Translated, it gives CASSYKPPMNTEAFF.

Notes on this clone: Other DNA sequences from this sample encode an identical CDR3 as well. This chain links TRBV4-2 with TRBJ1-5, with a tentative D call TRBD1 (6 bases). The V gene's germline CDR1 is LGHNA and CDR2 YNFKEQ. Trimming left V 0 bases short and J 4 bases short, with 7 bases between. The CDR3 consists of 14 residues. Here the CDR3 DNA reads TGTGCCAGCAGCCAAGATAGGGGGAATCAGCCCCAGCATTTT. Translation gives CASSQDRGNQPQHF.

The rearrangement joins TRBV21-1 to TRBJ1-1. TRBV21-1 is listed as a pseudogene. The CDR3 runs to 12 residues. The chain's CDR3 is CASSKEGAEAFF. The CDR3 coding sequence is TGTGCCAGCAGCAAAGAAGGAGCAGAAGCTTTCTTT.

V and J are TRBV19 and TRBJ1-4; the D gene is possibly TRBD1 (5 bases). The V and J ends lost 5 bases and 2 bases respectively, with 12 bases between them. CDR3 length: 15 amino acids. CDR1 is LNHDA and CDR2 is SQIVND in the germline V gene (reference sequence). The CDR3 DNA is TGTGCCAGTAGTTTTAGGGGTGTCACTAATGAAAAACTGTTTTTT. Translation gives CASSFRGVTNEKLFF.

This chain joins TRBV5-6 and TRBJ1-5; no definite D call. The ends were cut back, 1 base at V and 6 bases at J, with 17 bases in the middle. The germline V gene encodes CDR1 SGHDT and CDR2 YYEEEE. The CDR3 is 16 amino acids. Written as DNA, the CDR3 is TGTGCCAGCAGCTTGTTTTCGGGTAGGCAAAGTCAGCCCCAGCATTTT. It is translated as CASSLFSGRQSQPQHF. The full variable domain, its missing parts supplied by reference TRBV5-6 and TRBJ1-5, is DAGVTQSPTHLIKTRGQQVTLRCSPKSGHDTVSWYQQALGQGPQFIFQYYEEEERQRGNFPDRFSGHQFPNYSSELNVNALLLGDSALYLCASSLFSGRQSQPQHFGDGTRLSIL.